A single sample is the source of the 12 T cell receptor beta chains below, sequenced in a study of T cells after yellow fever vaccination. MiXCR, applied by TCRdb to the 5' RACE reads, yields one record per CDR3 protein. The sample lists approximately 300,000 distinct CDR3 sequences, about 10% occurring once. Source: CD4+ T cells sorted from PBMCs, taken 45 days after the yellow fever booster vaccination. The receptors derive from a man between 18 and 35 years old who received the YFV17D yellow fever vaccine.

This clonotype was counted a few times. The chain combines TRBV20-1 with TRBJ1-2, with D tentatively TRBD1 (5 bases). This CDR3 is built from 15 residues. V dropped 3 bases and J dropped 7 bases, with 21 bases sitting between them. The V gene's germline CDR1 is DFQATT and CDR2 SNEGSKA (reference sequence). The CDR3 sequence: CSASTPGSLNGGYTF. DNA of the CDR3: TGCAGTGCTAGTACTCCAGGGTCCCTAAACGGTGGCTACACCTTC.

This clonotype was found many times. The gene calls are TRBV6-1 and TRBJ2-1; 8 bases agree with TRBD1. The CDR3 is made up of 13 amino acids. V was pared by 6 bases and J by 7 bases, with 5 bases of the junction left unmatched. Germline assignment: CDR1 MNHNS and CDR2 SASEGT. The CDR3 here is CASRGQARNEQFF. The CDR3 DNA follows: TGTGCCAGCAGGGGACAGGCTCGAAATGAGCAGTTCTTC.

The table lists this clonotype with a few counts. This rearrangement joins TRBV3-1 to TRBJ2-1; a possible D gene is TRBD1 (5 bases). V was clipped by 4 bases and J by 3 bases, with 13 bases between them. The CDR3 totals 15 residues. Per germline, CDR1 LGHDT and CDR2 YNNKEL (reference sequence). The CDR3 loop is CASSLTAVLYNEQFF. The CDR3 bases are TGTGCCAGCAGCCTGACAGCAGTCCTCTACAATGAGCAGTTCTTC.

This clonotype was counted between two and nine times. This chain links TRBV7-2 with TRBJ2-3, with TRBD1 as a possible D gene (6 bases). Germline V gene lookup returns CDR1 SGHTA and CDR2 FQGNSA. The length of the CDR3 is 15 residues. Trimming left V 6 bases short and J 0 bases short, with 13 bases between. CDR3 region: CASRERGSSTDTQYF. CDR3 coding DNA: TGTGCCAGCAGGGAGAGGGGGAGTAGCACAGATACGCAGTATTTT.

The J gene is TRBJ1-2, the V gene TRBV20-1; D is ambiguous. The CDR3 contains 16 residues. Trimming removed 0 bases at V and 8 bases at J, with 22 bases between. Germline V gives CDR1 DFQATT, CDR2 SNEGSKA (reference sequence). CDR3 protein: CSARDPAGVAYTGYTF. The CDR3 region has the DNA TGCAGTGCTAGAGATCCCGCAGGTGTCGCGTATACGGGCTACACCTTC.

This chain connects TRBV9 to TRBJ2-2; 7 nucleotides line up with TRBD1. The CDR3 is made up of 16 amino acids. In germline, CDR1 is SGDLS, CDR2 YYNGEE. Unmatched junction bases numbered 10, after V lost 2 bases and J lost 6 bases. DNA of the CDR3: TGTGCCAGCAGCGTTCTGACAGGGCTCAGGTCCGGGGAGCTGTTTTTT. As protein: CASSVLTGLRSGELFF.

This clonotype was observed at least ten times. The chain employs TRBV20-1 and TRBJ1-1; no clear D. The V end was cut by 4 bases, the J end by 8 bases, with 5 bases between. The CDR3 has 9 amino acids. Germline V gene data show CDR1 as DFQATT and CDR2 as SNEGSKA (reference sequence). The CDR3 bases are TGCAGTGCTATGACAGAAGCTTTCTTT. It encodes CSAMTEAFF.

V gene TRBV5-6 combines with J gene TRBJ1-1; no clear D. CDR1 is SGHDT, CDR2 YYEEEE, per germline. The CDR3 is made up of 14 amino acids. V lost 0 bases to trimming and J lost 4 bases, with 10 bases between them. The CDR3 nucleotides are TGTGCCAGCAGCTTGGTTTGGGTGAGCACTGAAGCTTTCTTT. Residues: CASSLVWVSTEAFF.

The chain combines TRBV5-1 with TRBJ1-2, with D unresolved. CDR1 is SGHRS, CDR2 YFSETQ, per germline. Trimming pared 0 bases from V and 4 bases from J, leaving 7 bases between. There are 13 residues in the CDR3. The CDR3: CASSLDGPYGYTF. In DNA, the CDR3 is TGCGCCAGCAGCTTGGACGGACCCTATGGCTACACCTTC.

This clonotype was recorded a few times. V is TRBV7-2 and J is TRBJ2-7, with 8 bases aligning to TRBD2. Trimming cost V 3 bases and J 7 bases; bases outside gene matches: 8. Germline CDR1 reads SGHTA; CDR2 reads FQGNSA. CDR3 length: 14 residues. As DNA, the CDR3 is TGTGCCAGCAGCTTTAGCGGGGCCTTGGGAGAGCAGTACTTC. Its protein product is CASSFSGALGEQYF.

This clonotype was seen only a few times. The chain employs TRBV7-2 and TRBJ2-1, with TRBD2 identical over 9 bases. V gave up 1 base and J gave up 10 bases; unmatched junction bases: 8. Per germline, CDR1 SGHTA and CDR2 FQGNSA. There are 15 residues in the CDR3. The CDR3: CASSLGKAGGKEQFF. CDR3 in DNA: TGTGCCAGCAGCTTAGGGAAAGCGGGGGGCAAAGAGCAGTTCTTC.

The rearrangement links TRBV7-2 to TRBJ1-4; possible D gene TRBD1, 6 bases. V was clipped by 6 bases and J by 7 bases, with 18 bases between them. In germline, CDR1 is SGHTA, CDR2 FQGNSA. This CDR3 has 15 residues. CDR3 nucleotides: TGTGCCAGCAGGGGAACAGGGACCGTAGGTGAAAAACTGTTTTTT. This translates into CASRGTGTVGEKLFF.